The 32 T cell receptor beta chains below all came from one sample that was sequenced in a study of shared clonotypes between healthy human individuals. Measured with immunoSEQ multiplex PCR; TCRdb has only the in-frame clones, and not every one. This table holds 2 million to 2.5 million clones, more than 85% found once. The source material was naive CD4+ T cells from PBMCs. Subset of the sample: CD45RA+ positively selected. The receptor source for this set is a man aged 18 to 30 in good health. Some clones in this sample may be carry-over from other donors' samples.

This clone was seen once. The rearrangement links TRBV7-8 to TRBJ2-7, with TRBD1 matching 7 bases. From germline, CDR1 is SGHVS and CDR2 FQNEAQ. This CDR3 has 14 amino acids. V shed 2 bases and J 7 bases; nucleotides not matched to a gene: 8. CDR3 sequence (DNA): TGTGCCAGCAGCTTATCTAGGGGGCAAGGGGAGCAGTACTTC. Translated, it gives CASSLSRGQGEQYF.

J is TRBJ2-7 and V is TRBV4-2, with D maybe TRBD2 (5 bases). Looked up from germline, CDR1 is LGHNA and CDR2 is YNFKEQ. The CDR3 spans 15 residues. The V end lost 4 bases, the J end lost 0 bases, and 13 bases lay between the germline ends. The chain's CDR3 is CASSRPRADSYEQYF. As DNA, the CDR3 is TGTGCCAGCAGCCGGCCGCGGGCCGACTCCTACGAGCAGTACTTC.

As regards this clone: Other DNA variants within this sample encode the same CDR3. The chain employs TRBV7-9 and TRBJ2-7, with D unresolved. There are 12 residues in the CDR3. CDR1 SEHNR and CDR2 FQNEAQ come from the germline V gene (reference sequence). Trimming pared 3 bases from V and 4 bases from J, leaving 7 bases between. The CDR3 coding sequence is TGTGCCAGCAGCTTTTCTGGATACGAGCAGTACTTC. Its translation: CASSFSGYEQYF. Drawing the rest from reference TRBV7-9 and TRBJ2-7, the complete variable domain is DTGVSQNPRHKITKRGQNVTFRCDPISEHNRLYWYRQTLGQGPEFLTYFQNEAQLEKSRLLSDRFSAERPKGSFSTLEIQRTEQGDSAMYLCASSFSGYEQYFGPGTRLTVT.

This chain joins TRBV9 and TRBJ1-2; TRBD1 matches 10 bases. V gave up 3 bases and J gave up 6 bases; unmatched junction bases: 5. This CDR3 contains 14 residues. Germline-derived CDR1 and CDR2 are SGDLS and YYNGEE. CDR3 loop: CASSAIGTGDGYTF. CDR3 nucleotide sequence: TGTGCCAGCAGCGCCATCGGGACAGGGGATGGCTACACCTTC.

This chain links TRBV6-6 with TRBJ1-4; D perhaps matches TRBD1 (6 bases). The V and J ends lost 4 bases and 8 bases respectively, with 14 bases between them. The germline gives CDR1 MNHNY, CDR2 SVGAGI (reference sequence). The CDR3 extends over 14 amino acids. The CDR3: CASSLGQGWEKLFF. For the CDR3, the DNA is TGTGCCAGCAGTTTGGGCCAGGGGTGGGAAAAACTGTTTTTT.

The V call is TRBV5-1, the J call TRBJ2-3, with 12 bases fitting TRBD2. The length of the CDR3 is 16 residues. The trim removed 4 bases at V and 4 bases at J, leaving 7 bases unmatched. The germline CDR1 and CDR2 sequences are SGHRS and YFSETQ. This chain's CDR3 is CASSLLAGGPPDTQYF. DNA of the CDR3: TGCGCCAGCAGCCTCCTAGCGGGAGGGCCTCCAGATACGCAGTATTTT.

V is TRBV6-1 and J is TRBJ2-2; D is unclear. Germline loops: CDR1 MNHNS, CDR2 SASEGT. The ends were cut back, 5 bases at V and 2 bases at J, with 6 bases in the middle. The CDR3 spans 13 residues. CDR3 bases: TGTGCCAGCAGTCCGTCAAACACCGGGGAGCTGTTTTTT. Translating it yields CASSPSNTGELFF.

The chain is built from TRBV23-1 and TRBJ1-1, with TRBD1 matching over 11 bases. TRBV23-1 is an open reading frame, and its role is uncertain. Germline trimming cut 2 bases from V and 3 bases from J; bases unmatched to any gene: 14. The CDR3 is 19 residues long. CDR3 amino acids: CASSQAPEDRGPGYTEAFF. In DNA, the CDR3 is TGCGCCAGCAGTCAAGCCCCCGAGGACAGGGGGCCGGGGTACACTGAAGCTTTCTTT.

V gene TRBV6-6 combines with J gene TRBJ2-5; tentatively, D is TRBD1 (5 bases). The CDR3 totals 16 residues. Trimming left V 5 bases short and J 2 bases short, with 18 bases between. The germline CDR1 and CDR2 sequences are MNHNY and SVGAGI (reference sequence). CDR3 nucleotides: TGTGCCAGCAGTCAACCGTCACGACAGCCACAAGAGACCCAGTACTTC. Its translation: CASSQPSRQPQETQYF.

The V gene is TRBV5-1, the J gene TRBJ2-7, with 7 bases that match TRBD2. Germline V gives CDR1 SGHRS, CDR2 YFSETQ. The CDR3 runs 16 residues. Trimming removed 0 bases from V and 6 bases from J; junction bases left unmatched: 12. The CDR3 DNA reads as TGCGCCAGCAGCTTGGGGGGCGGGAGATCCTTTGGCGAGCAGTACTTC. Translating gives CASSLGGGRSFGEQYF.

CDR3 in amino acids: CASSLARGYTDTQYF. The CDR3 DNA reads TGTGCCAGCAGCTTAGCAAGGGGGTACACAGATACGCAGTATTTT. The chain uses TRBV7-2 and TRBJ2-3; a weak D match, TRBD1 (6 bases). V lost 0 bases to trimming and J lost 2 bases, with 9 bases between them. Germline V CDR1 and CDR2: SGHTA, FQGNSA. The CDR3 sequence is 15 residues long.

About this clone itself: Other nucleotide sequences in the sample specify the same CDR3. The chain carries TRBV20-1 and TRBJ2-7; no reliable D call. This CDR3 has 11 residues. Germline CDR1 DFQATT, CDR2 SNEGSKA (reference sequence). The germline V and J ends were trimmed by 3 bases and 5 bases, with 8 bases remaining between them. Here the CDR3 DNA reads TGCAGTGCTAGTTTGGGGAACGAGCAGTACTTC. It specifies CSASLGNEQYF.

The CDR3 coding sequence is TGTGCCGGAGGGGCTAGCGGGAGGGCCGGGGAGACCCAGTACTTC. This codes for CAGGASGRAGETQYF. V is TRBV5-4 and J is TRBJ2-5, with 12 bases that match TRBD2. Germline assignment: CDR1 SGHNT and CDR2 YYREEE (reference sequence). This CDR3 region has 15 residues. The V gene end was trimmed by 10 bases and the J gene end by 5 bases; junction bases not matched to a gene: 12.

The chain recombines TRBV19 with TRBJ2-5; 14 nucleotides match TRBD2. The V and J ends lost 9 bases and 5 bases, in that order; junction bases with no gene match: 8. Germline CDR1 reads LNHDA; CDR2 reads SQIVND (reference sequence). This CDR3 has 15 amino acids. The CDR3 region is CASRGLAGVAETQYF. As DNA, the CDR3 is TGTGCCAGCAGGGGACTAGCGGGAGTGGCGGAGACCCAGTACTTC.

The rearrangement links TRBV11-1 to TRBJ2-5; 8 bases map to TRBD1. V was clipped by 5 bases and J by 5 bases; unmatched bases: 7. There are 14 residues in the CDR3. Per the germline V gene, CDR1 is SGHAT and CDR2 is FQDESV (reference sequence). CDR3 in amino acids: CASSPGQGSETQYF. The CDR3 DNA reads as TGTGCCAGCAGCCCAGGACAGGGTAGCGAGACCCAGTACTTC.

The CDR3 sequence: CASSLTRTSDTQYF. The CDR3 DNA sequence: TGTGCCAGCAGTTTAACGAGGACATCAGATACGCAGTATTTT. The gene calls are TRBV27 and TRBJ2-3; a possible D gene is TRBD1 (5 bases). V lost 2 bases, J lost 4 bases, and 10 bases lay in between. The CDR3 is made up of 14 amino acids. CDR1 is MNHEY and CDR2 is SMNVEV in the germline V gene (reference sequence).

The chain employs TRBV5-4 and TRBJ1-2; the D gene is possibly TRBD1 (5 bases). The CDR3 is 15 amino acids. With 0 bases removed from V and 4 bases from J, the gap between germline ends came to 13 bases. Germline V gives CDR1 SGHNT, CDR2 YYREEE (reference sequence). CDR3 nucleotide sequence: TGTGCCAGCAGCTTGGGGGGGACGGGACTCTATGGCTACACCTTC. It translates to CASSLGGTGLYGYTF.

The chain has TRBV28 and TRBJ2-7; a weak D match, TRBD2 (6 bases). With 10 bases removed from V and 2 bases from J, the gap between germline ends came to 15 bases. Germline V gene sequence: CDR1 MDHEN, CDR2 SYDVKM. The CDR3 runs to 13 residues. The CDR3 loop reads CATQTGTPYEQYF. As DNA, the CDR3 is TGTGCCACCCAGACCGGGACTCCCTACGAGCAGTACTTC.

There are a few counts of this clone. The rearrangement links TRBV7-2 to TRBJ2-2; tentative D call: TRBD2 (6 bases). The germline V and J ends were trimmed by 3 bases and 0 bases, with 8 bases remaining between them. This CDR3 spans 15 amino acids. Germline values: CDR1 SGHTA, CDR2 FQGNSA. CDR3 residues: CASSLGLTNTGELFF. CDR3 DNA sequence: TGTGCCAGCAGCTTGGGACTTACGAACACCGGGGAGCTGTTTTTT.

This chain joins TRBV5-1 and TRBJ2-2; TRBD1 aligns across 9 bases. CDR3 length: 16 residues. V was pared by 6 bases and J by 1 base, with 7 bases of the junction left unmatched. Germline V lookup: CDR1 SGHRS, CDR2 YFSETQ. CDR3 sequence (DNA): TGCGCCAGCAACCCAGTGGGACAGGGGAACACCGGGGAGCTGTTTTTT. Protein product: CASNPVGQGNTGELFF. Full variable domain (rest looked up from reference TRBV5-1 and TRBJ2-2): KAGVTQTPRYLIKTRGQQVTLSCSPISGHRSVSWYQQTPGQGLQFLFEYFSETQRNKGNFPGRFSGRQFSNSRSEMNVSTLELGDSALYLCASNPVGQGNTGELFFGEGSRLTVL.

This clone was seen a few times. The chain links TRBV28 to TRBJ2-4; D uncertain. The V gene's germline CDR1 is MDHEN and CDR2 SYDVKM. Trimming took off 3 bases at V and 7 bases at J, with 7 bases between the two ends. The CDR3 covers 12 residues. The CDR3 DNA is TGTGCCAGCAGTTTGTCCCTCAACATTCAGTACTTC. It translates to CASSLSLNIQYF.

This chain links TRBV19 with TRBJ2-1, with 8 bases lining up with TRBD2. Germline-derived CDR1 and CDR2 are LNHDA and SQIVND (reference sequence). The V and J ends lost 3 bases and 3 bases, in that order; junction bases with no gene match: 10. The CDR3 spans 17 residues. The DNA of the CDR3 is TGTGCCAGTAGTATGGGGTCGGGGGGGCTATTCTACAATGAGCAGTTCTTC. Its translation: CASSMGSGGLFYNEQFF.

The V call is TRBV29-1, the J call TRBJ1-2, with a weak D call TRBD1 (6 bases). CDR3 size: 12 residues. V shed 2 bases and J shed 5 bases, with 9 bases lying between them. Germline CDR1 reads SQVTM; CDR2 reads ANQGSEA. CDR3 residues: CSVENRVYGYTF. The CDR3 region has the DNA TGCAGCGTTGAAAACAGGGTATATGGCTACACCTTC.

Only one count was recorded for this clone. The CDR3 bases are TGTGCCAGTACGGGGGCCCTAGGGGGGGCCAACGTCCTGACTTTC. Translated, it gives CASTGALGGANVLTF. The genes are TRBV28 and TRBJ2-6; D assignment may be TRBD1 or TRBD2 (6 bases each). V was clipped by 9 bases and J by 4 bases, with 16 bases between them. The CDR3 sequence is 15 residues long. Germline V gives CDR1 MDHEN, CDR2 SYDVKM.

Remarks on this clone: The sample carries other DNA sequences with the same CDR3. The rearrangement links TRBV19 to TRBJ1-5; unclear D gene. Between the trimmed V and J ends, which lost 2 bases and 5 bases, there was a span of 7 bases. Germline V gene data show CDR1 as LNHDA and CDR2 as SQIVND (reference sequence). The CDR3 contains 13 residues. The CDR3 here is CASSILADQPQHF. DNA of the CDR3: TGTGCCAGTAGTATATTAGCAGATCAGCCCCAGCATTTT. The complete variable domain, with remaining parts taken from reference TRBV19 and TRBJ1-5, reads DGGITQSPKYLFRKEGQNVTLSCEQNLNHDAMYWYRQDPGQGLRLIYYSQIVNDFQKGDIAEGYSVSREKKESFPLTVTSAQKNPTAFYLCASSILADQPQHFGDGTRLSIL.

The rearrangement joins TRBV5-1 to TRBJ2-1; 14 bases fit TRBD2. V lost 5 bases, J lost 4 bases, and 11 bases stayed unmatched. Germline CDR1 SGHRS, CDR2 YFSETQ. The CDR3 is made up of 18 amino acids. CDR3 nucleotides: TGCGCCAGCAGTACCGGGACTAGCGGGAGTATTACATACAATGAGCAGTTCTTC. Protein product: CASSTGTSGSITYNEQFF.

In nucleotides, the CDR3 is TGTGCCAGCAGTGCCGGGACAGGGGGCTATTACGAGCAGTACTTC. This gives the protein CASSAGTGGYYEQYF. This chain links TRBV6-1 with TRBJ2-7, with TRBD1 matching 12 bases. The CDR3 has 15 amino acids. V was pared by 4 bases and J by 4 bases, with 5 bases of the junction left unmatched. Germline CDR1 is MNHNS and CDR2 is SASEGT.

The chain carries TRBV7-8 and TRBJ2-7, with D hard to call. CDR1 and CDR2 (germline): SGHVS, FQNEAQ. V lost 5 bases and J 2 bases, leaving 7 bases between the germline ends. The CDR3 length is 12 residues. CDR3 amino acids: CASSRQPYEQYF. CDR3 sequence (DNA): TGTGCCAGCAGCAGACAACCCTACGAGCAGTACTTC. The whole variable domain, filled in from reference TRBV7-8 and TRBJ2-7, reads GAGVSQSPRYKVAKRGQDVALRCDPISGHVSLFWYQQALGQGPEFLTYFQNEAQLDKSGLPSDRFFAERPEGSVSTLKIQRTQQEDSAVYLCASSRQPYEQYFGPGTRLTVT.

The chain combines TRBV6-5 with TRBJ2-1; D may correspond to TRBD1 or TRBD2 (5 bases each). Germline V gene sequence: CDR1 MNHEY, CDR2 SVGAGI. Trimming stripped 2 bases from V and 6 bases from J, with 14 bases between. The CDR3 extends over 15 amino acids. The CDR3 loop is CASSYRQSGFNEQFF. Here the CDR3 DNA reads TGTGCCAGCAGTTACCGACAGTCGGGGTTCAATGAGCAGTTCTTC.

The CDR3 coding sequence is TGTGCCAGTACCTCGCAGGGGGTGAACTATGGCTACACCTTC. Translation gives CASTSQGVNYGYTF. V is TRBV19 and J is TRBJ1-2, with TRBD1 matching 7 bases. V shed 7 bases and J 2 bases; nucleotides not matched to a gene: 7. Germline V gives CDR1 LNHDA, CDR2 SQIVND (reference sequence). CDR3 size: 14 residues.

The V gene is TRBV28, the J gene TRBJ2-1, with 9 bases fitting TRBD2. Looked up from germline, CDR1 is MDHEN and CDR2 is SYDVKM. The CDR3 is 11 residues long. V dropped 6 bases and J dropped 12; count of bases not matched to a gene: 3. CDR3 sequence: CASSEREVQFF. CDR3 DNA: TGTGCCAGCAGCGAGCGGGAGGTGCAGTTCTTC.

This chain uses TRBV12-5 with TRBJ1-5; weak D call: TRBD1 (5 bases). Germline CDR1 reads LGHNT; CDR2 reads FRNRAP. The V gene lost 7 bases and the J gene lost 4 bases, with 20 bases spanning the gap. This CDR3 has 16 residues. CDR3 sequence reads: CASELGRFEGNQPQHF. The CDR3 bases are TGTGCTAGTGAATTGGGGAGGTTCGAGGGGAATCAGCCCCAGCATTTT.